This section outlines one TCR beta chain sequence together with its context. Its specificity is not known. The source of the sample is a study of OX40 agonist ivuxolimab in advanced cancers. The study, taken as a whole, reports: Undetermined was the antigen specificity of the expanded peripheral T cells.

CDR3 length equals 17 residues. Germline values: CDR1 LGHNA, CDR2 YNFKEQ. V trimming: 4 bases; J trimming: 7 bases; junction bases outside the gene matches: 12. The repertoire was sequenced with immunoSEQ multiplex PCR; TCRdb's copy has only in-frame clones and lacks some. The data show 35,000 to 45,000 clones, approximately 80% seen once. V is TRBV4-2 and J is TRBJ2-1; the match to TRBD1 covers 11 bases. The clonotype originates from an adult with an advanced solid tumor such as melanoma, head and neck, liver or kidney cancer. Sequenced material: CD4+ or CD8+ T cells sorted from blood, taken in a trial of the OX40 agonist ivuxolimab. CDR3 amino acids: CASSLNPSGQGGNEQFF. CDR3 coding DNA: TGTGCCAGCAGCCTGAACCCATCGGGACAGGGGGGGAATGAGCAGTTCTTC.